A selection of T cell receptor beta chains follows, all from one sample in a study of siplizumab effects on memory and regulatory T cells. TCRdb's copy holds only in-frame clones and misses some; the assay was immunoSEQ multiplex PCR. The table has 50,000 or so clones, roughly 87% seen once. Sequencing was performed on naive CD8+ T cells sorted from blood. Every receptor here comes from a human donor in good health. Both conserved end residues are part of each CDR3. Fields, in order: CDR3 length, D gene, J gene, V gene, clone size, CDR3 DNA, CDR3 protein. D genes are given only for firm matches. Clone size is given for some rows only: seen once, a few or many times, or a class if the clone is expanded.

>13|TRBD2|TRBJ2-1|TRBV19|.
TGTGCCAGTAGTGTAGGTAGCGGGAATGAGCAGTTCTTC
CASSVGSGNEQFF
>19|TRBD2|TRBJ2-1|TRBV11-2|.
TGTGCCAGCAGCTTAGTGGGACTAGCGGCAGGGAGCTCCTACAATGAGCAGTTCTTC
CASSLVGLAAGSSYNEQFF
>15|.|TRBJ1-3|TRBV29-1|.
TGCAGCGTTGAAGATCGAACAGGCTCTGGAAACACCATATATTTT
CSVEDRTGSGNTIYF
>16|TRBD1|TRBJ2-1|TRBV2|.
TGTGCCAGCTTCCCTTACCGCGGGACAGGCTACAATGAGCAGTTCTTC
CASFPYRGTGYNEQFF
>15|TRBD2|TRBJ2-1|TRBV7-6|.
TGTGCCAGCAGCTCCTTTAGCGGGAGTTACAATGAGCAGTTCTTC
CASSSFSGSYNEQFF
>14|TRBD1|TRBJ1-5|TRBV5-1|.
TGCGCCAGCAGCTTGGGACAGGGGGTGCAGCCCCAGCATTTT
CASSLGQGVQPQHF
>13|.|TRBJ1-1|TRBV27|.
TGTGCCGCACATAGGGCAGAGAACACTGAAGCTTTCTTT
CAAHRAENTEAFF
>12|TRBD1|TRBJ1-1|TRBV6-4|.
TGTGCCAGCAGTCCCGGACAGGGCGAAGCTTTCTTT
CASSPGQGEAFF
>14|.|TRBJ1-6|TRBV5-6|.
TGTGCCAGCAGCTTGGGACAGTATAATTCACCCCTCCACTTT
CASSLGQYNSPLHF
>15|TRBD1|TRBJ1-1|TRBV7-9|.
TGTGCCAGCAGCTTCGCAGGGGGCGGGAACACTGAAGCTTTCTTT
CASSFAGGGNTEAFF
>14|TRBD2|TRBJ2-7|TRBV9|.
TGTGCCAGCAGCCGGGGTAGCGGGAGCTACGAGCAGTACTTC
CASSRGSGSYEQYF
>14|TRBD2|TRBJ2-7|TRBV19|.
TGTGCCAGTAGTGACGCGGGAGGAGATTACGAGCAGTACTTC
CASSDAGGDYEQYF
>14|TRBD1|TRBJ2-7|TRBV5-6|.
TGTGCCAGCAGCTTACGGGACAGATCCTACGAGCAGTACTTC
CASSLRDRSYEQYF
>15|.|TRBJ1-5|TRBV27|.
TGTGCCAGCAGTTGGTATCGGGCGGCGGATCAGCCCCAGCATTTT
CASSWYRAADQPQHF
>14|.|TRBJ2-7|TRBV2|.
TGTGCCAGCAGTGAAGCCCCCAGGGACTACGAGCAGTACTTC
CASSEAPRDYEQYF
>14|.|TRBJ1-4|TRBV4-1|.
TGCGCCAGCAGACACCGGACCGGGAGTGAAAAACTGTTTTTT
CASRHRTGSEKLFF
>14|.|TRBJ1-5|TRBV9|.
TGTGCCAGCAGCCCCGGCGGGGGCAATCAGCCCCAGCATTTT
CASSPGGGNQPQHF
>16|TRBD1|TRBJ1-1|TRBV7-8|once
TGTGCCAGCAGCTTATCAGCAGGGACAGGGAACACTGAAGCTTTCTTT
CASSLSAGTGNTEAFF
>12|.|TRBJ1-5|TRBV19|.
TGTGCCAGTATGGCGGGGGGCCAGCCCCAGCATTTT
CASMAGGQPQHF
>14|TRBD1|TRBJ1-5|TRBV27|.
TGTGCCAGCAGTCCCGGACAGGGTTGGCAGCCCCAGCATTTT
CASSPGQGWQPQHF
>15|TRBD2|TRBJ2-3|TRBV27|.
TGTGCCAGCAGTCCTAGCGGGGAGATTACAGATACGCAGTATTTT
CASSPSGEITDTQYF
>14|TRBD1|TRBJ1-1|TRBV5-1|.
TGCGCCAGCAGCATAGTGACAGGGGGGACTGAAGCTTTCTTT
CASSIVTGGTEAFF